This T cell receptor beta chain was sequenced for a study of blood T cell repertoires in COVID-19. Looking at the study overall: Samples taken during acute and convalescent COVID-19 were collected in the United States, Italy and Spain. The analysed material was cDNA or gDNA that came from T cells, B-cell-depleted T cells, or PBMCs.

Repertoires were generated with immunoSEQ multiplex PCR, while TCRdb's copy carries only in-frame clones and drops some. The data contain roughly 86,000 clones, 85% of them singletons. This CDR3 region has 16 residues. The germline CDR1 and CDR2 sequences are MNHNY and SVGAGI (reference sequence). The trim removed 5 bases at V and 3 bases at J, leaving 10 bases unmatched. Sequencing was done on a sample of peripheral blood. This sequence originates from a man aged 50-59 years with acute or convalescent COVID-19. V gene TRBV6-6 combines with J gene TRBJ2-3, with 8 bases that match TRBD2. Written as DNA, the CDR3 is TGTGCCAGCAGTACCGGAGCGGGGGTGGGGACAGATACGCAGTATTTT. Protein product: CASSTGAGVGTDTQYF.